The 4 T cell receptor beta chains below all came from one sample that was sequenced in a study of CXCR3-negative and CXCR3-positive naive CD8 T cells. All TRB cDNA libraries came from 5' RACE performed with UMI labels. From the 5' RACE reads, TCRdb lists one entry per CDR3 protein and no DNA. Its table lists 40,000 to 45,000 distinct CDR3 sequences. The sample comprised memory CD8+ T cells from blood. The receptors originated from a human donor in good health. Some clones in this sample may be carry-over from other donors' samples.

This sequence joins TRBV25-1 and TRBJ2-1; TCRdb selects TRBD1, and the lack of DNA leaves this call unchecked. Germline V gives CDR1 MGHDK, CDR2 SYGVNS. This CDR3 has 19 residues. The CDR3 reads CASSPRDRAFSLSYNEQFF.

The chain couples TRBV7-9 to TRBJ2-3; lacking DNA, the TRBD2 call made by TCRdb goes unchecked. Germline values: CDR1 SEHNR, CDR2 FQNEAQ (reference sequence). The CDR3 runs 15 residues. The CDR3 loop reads CAIQLLLATPDTQYF.

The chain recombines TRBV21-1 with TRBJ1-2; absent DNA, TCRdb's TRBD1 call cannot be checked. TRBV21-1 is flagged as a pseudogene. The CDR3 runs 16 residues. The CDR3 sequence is CASSKDSGDSLYGYTF.

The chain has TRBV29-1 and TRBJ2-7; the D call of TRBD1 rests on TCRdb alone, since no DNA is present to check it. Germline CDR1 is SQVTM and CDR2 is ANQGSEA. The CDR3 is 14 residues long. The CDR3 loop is CSVEDRGGNYEQYF.